These 9 T cell receptor beta chains came from one sample sequenced in a study of identifying expanded T cells in peripheral blood. Sequencing used immunoSEQ multiplex PCR; TCRdb keeps in-frame clones, though not all of them. The sample includes about 90,000 clones, about 90% of them seen just once. Sequenced: blood. These receptors were taken from a person aged 18 to 70 in good health.

The chain employs TRBV9 and TRBJ2-2; D is ambiguous. Germline V lookup: CDR1 SGDLS, CDR2 YYNGEE. This CDR3 has 12 residues. With 5 bases removed from V and 8 bases from J, the gap between germline ends came to 10 bases. CDR3 coding DNA: TGTGCCAGCAGAAATTACGGAGGGGAGCTGTTTTTT. Amino acids: CASRNYGGELFF.

The chain employs TRBV12-5 and TRBJ1-6; 7 bases map to TRBD1. This CDR3 is built from 14 residues. The V segment lost 3 bases and the J segment 7 bases; nucleotides outside the gene matches: 3. Germline V CDR1 and CDR2: LGHNT, FRNRAP. In DNA form, the CDR3 reads TGTGCTAGTGGTTTACAGGGGAGCAATTCACCCCTCCACTTT. This translates into CASGLQGSNSPLHF.

The rearrangement uses TRBV4-3 and TRBJ2-1; D remains unclear. Trimming shortened V by 1 base and J by 6 bases, and 19 bases separated the two germline ends. This CDR3 has 17 amino acids. The germline V gene encodes CDR1 LGHNA and CDR2 YSLEER. In nucleotides, the CDR3 is TGCGCCAGCAGCCAAGTTTTCCGAACCGGAGTAGGCAATGAGCAGTTCTTC. Encoded protein: CASSQVFRTGVGNEQFF.

The CDR3 nucleotides are TGCGCCAGCAGCTTGGCCGGACGGAACTACGAGCAGTACTTC. Translating it yields CASSLAGRNYEQYF. The rearrangement uses TRBV5-1 and TRBJ2-7, with D hard to call. Germline-derived CDR1 and CDR2 are SGHRS and YFSETQ. The CDR3 length is 14 residues. Trimming removed 0 bases from V and 3 bases from J, with 10 bases in between.

The V and J genes are TRBV5-1 and TRBJ2-6; TRBD1 might be the D (5 bases). From germline, CDR1 is SGHRS and CDR2 YFSETQ. This CDR3 has 17 amino acids. Between the trimmed V and J ends, which lost 4 bases and 1 base, there was a span of 15 bases. CDR3 DNA: TGCGCCAGCAGCCCCCCGACAGTATCGTCTGGGGCCAACGTCCTGACTTTC. Amino acids: CASSPPTVSSGANVLTF.

This rearrangement joins TRBV21-1 to TRBJ1-1. TRBV21-1 is annotated as a pseudogene. The CDR3 covers 17 residues. The DNA for the CDR3 is TGTGCCAGCAGCAAAGTAAAGTCTCACGGACCGTCCACTGAAGCTTTCTTT. Translating gives CASSKVKSHGPSTEAFF.

This chain links TRBV7-3 with TRBJ1-2, with D unclear. CDR1 SGHTA and CDR2 FQGTGA come from the germline V gene. V was pared by 4 bases and J by 8 bases, with 14 bases between. The CDR3 has 13 amino acids. The CDR3 sequence: CASSSSQYRGYTF. CDR3 coding DNA: TGTGCCAGCAGCTCTTCGCAGTACCGGGGCTACACCTTC.

The chain employs TRBV12-2 and TRBJ1-5. TRBV12-2 is labeled a pseudogene. CDR3 length: 15 amino acids. The CDR3 DNA is TGTGCAGGAGAAGTGGGGAGACATAGCAATCAGCCCCAGCATTTT. Encoded protein: CAGEVGRHSNQPQHF.

V and J are TRBV5-1 and TRBJ1-4; D gene ambiguous. The CDR3 length is 14 residues. Trimming stripped 0 bases from V and 4 bases from J, with 7 bases between. Germline V gives CDR1 SGHRS, CDR2 YFSETQ. CDR3: CASSLVGSNEKLFF. The CDR3 nucleotides are TGCGCCAGCAGCTTGGTGGGGAGTAATGAAAAACTGTTTTTT. The whole variable domain, filled in from reference TRBV5-1 and TRBJ1-4, reads KAGVTQTPRYLIKTRGQQVTLSCSPISGHRSVSWYQQTPGQGLQFLFEYFSETQRNKGNFPGRFSGRQFSNSRSEMNVSTLELGDSALYLCASSLVGSNEKLFFGSGTQLSVL.